The rows below give T cell receptor beta chains drawn from one sample of a study of beta chain features in type 1 diabetes. Sequencing was performed with immunoSEQ multiplex PCR; in TCRdb, only in-frame clones are kept and a portion is missing. The sample includes 200,000 to 250,000 clones, 9% to 10% of them seen just once. The material sequenced was naive CD4+ T cells from blood. All receptors derive from a woman aged 18-29 years in good health. Each CDR3 is given with its conserved first and last residue. Fields, in order: clone size, D gene, J gene, V gene, CDR3 protein, CDR3 DNA. The D gene is left open where the match is weak. Only some rows state a clone size, as once, few, many or a class for expanded clones.

few | NA | TRBJ1-2 | TRBV19 | CASTPGHDGYTF | TGTGCCAGTACACCCGGACATGATGGCTACACCTTC
NA | NA | TRBJ2-5 | TRBV5-1 | CASSRGLQETQYF | TGCGCCAGCAGTCGAGGACTTCAAGAGACCCAGTACTTC
NA | NA | TRBJ1-1 | TRBV21-1 | CASSSKSNRGNTEAFF | TGTGCCAGCAGCTCCAAAAGCAACAGGGGGAACACTGAAGCTTTCTTT
NA | TRBD2 | TRBJ2-2 | TRBV4-1 | CASSQDLAGTNGELFF | TGCGCCAGCAGCCAAGATCTTGCAGGGACTAACGGGGAGCTGTTTTTT
NA | NA | TRBJ2-7 | TRBV6-6 | CASSGGPFYEQYF | TGTGCCAGCTCCGGGGGGCCCTTCTACGAGCAGTACTTC
few | NA | TRBJ2-3 | TRBV5-1 | CASSLRVRGSTDTQYF | TGCGCCAGCAGCTTACGAGTCCGGGGAAGCACAGATACGCAGTATTTT
few | NA | TRBJ1-1 | TRBV19 | CASSPIANTEAFF | TGTGCCAGTAGCCCAATAGCGAACACTGAAGCTTTCTTT
few | NA | TRBJ2-5 | TRBV6-5 | CASSSSRQRLGETQYF | TGTGCCAGCAGTTCCTCGCGTCAGCGGCTAGGAGAGACCCAGTACTTC
NA | NA | TRBJ1-2 | TRBV5-6 | CASSFRGANDGYTF | TGTGCCAGCAGCTTTCGTGGGGCCAACGATGGCTACACCTTC
NA | NA | TRBJ1-1 | TRBV13 | CASSLSRPLDPEAFF | TGTGCCAGCAGCTTAAGCCGACCCCTAGATCCTGAAGCTTTCTTT
few | NA | TRBJ1-1 | TRBV27 | CASSFTRLNTEAFF | TGTGCCAGCAGTTTTACCAGATTGAACACTGAAGCTTTCTTT
few | TRBD1 | TRBJ2-1 | TRBV30 | CAWSPSLFDRGRNEQFF | TGTGCCTGGAGCCCCTCCCTCTTCGACAGGGGGCGCAATGAGCAGTTCTTC
NA | TRBD2 | TRBJ2-1 | TRBV5-6 | CASIQTSGYSYNEQFF | TGTGCCAGCATCCAAACTAGCGGATACTCCTACAATGAGCAGTTCTTC